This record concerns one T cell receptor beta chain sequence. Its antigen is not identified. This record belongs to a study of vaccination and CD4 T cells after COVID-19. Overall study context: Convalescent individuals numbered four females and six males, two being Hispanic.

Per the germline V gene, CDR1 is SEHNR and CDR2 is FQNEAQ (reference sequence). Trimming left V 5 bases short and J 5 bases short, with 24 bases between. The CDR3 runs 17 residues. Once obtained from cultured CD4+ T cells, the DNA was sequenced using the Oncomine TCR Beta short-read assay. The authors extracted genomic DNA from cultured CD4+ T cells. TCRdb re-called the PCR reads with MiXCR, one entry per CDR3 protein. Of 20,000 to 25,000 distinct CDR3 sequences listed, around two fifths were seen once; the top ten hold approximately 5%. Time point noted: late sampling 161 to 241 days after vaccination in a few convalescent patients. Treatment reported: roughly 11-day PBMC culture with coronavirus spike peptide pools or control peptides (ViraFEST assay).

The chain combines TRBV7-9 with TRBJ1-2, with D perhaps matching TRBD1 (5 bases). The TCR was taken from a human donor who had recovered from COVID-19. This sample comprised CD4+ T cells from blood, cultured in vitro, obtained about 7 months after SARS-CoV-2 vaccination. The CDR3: CASSPRGTRDALYGYTF. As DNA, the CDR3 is TGTGCCAGCAGCCCTAGAGGTACTCGGGACGCCTTATATGGCTACACCTTC. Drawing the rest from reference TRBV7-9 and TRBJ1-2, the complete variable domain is DTGVSQNPRHKITKRGQNVTFRCDPISEHNRLYWYRQTLGQGPEFLTYFQNEAQLEKSRLLSDRFSAERPKGSFSTLEIQRTEQGDSAMYLCASSPRGTRDALYGYTFGSGTRLTVV.